These 3 T cell receptor beta chains originate from one sample sequenced in a study of CD8 T cell repertoires and HIV-1 epitope variants. These receptors' antigens are unknown. The table came from immunoSEQ multiplex PCR; TCRdb's copy has only in-frame clones and leaves some out. In the table there are some 1,100 clones, 55% to 75% of which are singletons. The sequenced sample was cultured CD8+ T cells derived from PBMCs. These receptor sequences come from a male donor with HIV.

This clone was seen a few times. This chain links TRBV7-2 with TRBJ1-2; 7 bases fit TRBD1. CDR1 and CDR2 (germline): SGHTA, FQGNSA. This CDR3 contains 14 residues. V was pared by 5 bases and J by 6 bases, with 9 bases of the junction left unmatched. CDR3 sequence reads: CASSQWITGDGYTF. The CDR3 coding sequence is TGTGCCAGCAGCCAATGGATAACAGGGGATGGCTACACCTTC.

The rearrangement links TRBV5-1 to TRBJ2-5; D possibly uses TRBD1 or TRBD2 (5 bases each). Germline CDR1 and CDR2: SGHRS and YFSETQ. With 4 bases removed from V and 1 base from J, the gap between germline ends came to 17 bases. The CDR3 is made up of 16 amino acids. This CDR3 is CASSLTSGRPQETQYF. CDR3 DNA: TGCGCCAGCAGCCTAACTTCGGGACGCCCCCAAGAGACCCAGTACTTC.

The V gene is TRBV13, the J gene TRBJ2-7, with D tentatively TRBD1 or TRBD2 (5 bases each). The CDR3 has 16 residues. Between the trimmed V and J ends, which lost 3 bases and 0 bases, there was a span of 15 bases. CDR1 PRHDT and CDR2 FYEKMQ come from the germline V gene (reference sequence). The CDR3 is CASSLGPPTASYEQYF. In nucleotides, the CDR3 is TGTGCCAGCAGCTTGGGACCGCCGACTGCCTCCTACGAGCAGTACTTC.